A selection of T cell receptor beta chains follows, all from one sample in a study of control samples from healthy donors and cancer patients. Data came from immunoSEQ multiplex PCR; TCRdb stores just in-frame clones and leaves some out. The sample has almost 85,000 clones, roughly 93% seen once. Sequencing was carried out using blood. The receptor set was obtained from a woman aged 18-30 years in good health. Both conserved end residues are part of each CDR3. D genes are given only for firm matches. Clone size is given for some rows only: seen once, a few or many times, or a class if the clone is expanded.

v_call: TRBV7-3; clone_size: -; j_call: TRBJ2-5; d_call: -; cdr3_aa: CASSLSLAEAKYF; cdr3_nt: TGTGCCAGCAGCTTATCACTAGCTGAAGCCAAGTACTTC
v_call: TRBV4-1; clone_size: few; j_call: TRBJ1-6; d_call: -; cdr3_aa: CASSQDRFENSPLHF; cdr3_nt: TGCGCCAGCAGCCAAGACAGATTTGAAAATTCACCCCTCCACTTT
v_call: TRBV11-1; clone_size: -; j_call: TRBJ1-1; d_call: -; cdr3_aa: CASSITENTEAFF; cdr3_nt: TGTGCCAGCAGCATTACCGAAAACACTGAAGCTTTCTTT
v_call: TRBV29-1; clone_size: -; j_call: TRBJ1-2; d_call: TRBD1; cdr3_aa: CSVGQGANYGYTF; cdr3_nt: TGCAGCGTCGGACAGGGGGCGAACTATGGCTACACCTTC
v_call: TRBV6-5; clone_size: -; j_call: TRBJ2-3; d_call: TRBD1; cdr3_aa: CASSYSGQGGDTQYF; cdr3_nt: TGTGCCAGCAGTTACTCGGGACAGGGAGGAGATACGCAGTATTTT
v_call: TRBV18; clone_size: -; j_call: TRBJ2-7; d_call: TRBD1; cdr3_aa: CASSPGTGITYEQYF; cdr3_nt: TGTGCCAGCTCACCAGGGACAGGGATTACCTACGAGCAGTACTTC
v_call: TRBV6-6; clone_size: -; j_call: TRBJ1-4; d_call: -; cdr3_aa: CASSPGTLNEKLFF; cdr3_nt: TGTGCCAGCAGCCCCGGGACACTTAATGAAAAACTGTTTTTT
v_call: TRBV12-3/TRBV12-4; clone_size: once; j_call: TRBJ2-5; d_call: -; cdr3_aa: CASSLFGPETQYF; cdr3_nt: TGTGCCAGCAGTTTATTTGGTCCGGAGACCCAGTACTTC
v_call: TRBV28; clone_size: -; j_call: TRBJ1-5; d_call: -; cdr3_aa: CATPGAGGNQPQHF; cdr3_nt: TGTGCCACCCCGGGGGCGGGGGGCAATCAGCCCCAGCATTTT
v_call: TRBV19; clone_size: -; j_call: TRBJ1-3; d_call: -; cdr3_aa: CASSTGSGNTIYF; cdr3_nt: TGTGCCAGTAGTACAGGCTCTGGAAACACCATATATTTT
v_call: TRBV11-1; clone_size: once; j_call: TRBJ1-1; d_call: TRBD1; cdr3_aa: CASRQGQGANTEAFF; cdr3_nt: TGTGCCAGCAGACAAGGACAGGGGGCAAATACTGAAGCTTTCTTT
v_call: TRBV28; clone_size: -; j_call: TRBJ2-3; d_call: -; cdr3_aa: CASSLRLASYSTDTQYF; cdr3_nt: TGTGCCAGCAGTCTTCGGCTAGCGAGCTATAGCACAGATACGCAGTATTTT
v_call: TRBV28; clone_size: -; j_call: TRBJ1-5; d_call: -; cdr3_aa: CASSLREWGDYSNQPQHF; cdr3_nt: TGTGCCAGCAGTTTAAGGGAGTGGGGTGACTATAGCAATCAGCCCCAGCATTTT
v_call: TRBV6-6; clone_size: -; j_call: TRBJ2-7; d_call: TRBD2; cdr3_aa: CASSYGAGEVLEQYF; cdr3_nt: TGTGCCAGCAGTTACGGCGCGGGGGAGGTCTTGGAGCAGTACTTC
v_call: TRBV29-1; clone_size: -; j_call: TRBJ1-1; d_call: TRBD1; cdr3_aa: CSVTRGDGNTEAFF; cdr3_nt: TGCAGCGTTACCAGGGGGGATGGGAACACTGAAGCTTTCTTT
v_call: TRBV30; clone_size: -; j_call: TRBJ1-6; d_call: -; cdr3_aa: CAWNPGPLHF; cdr3_nt: TGTGCCTGGAACCCCGGCCCCCTCCACTTT
v_call: TRBV4-1; clone_size: -; j_call: TRBJ1-1; d_call: TRBD1; cdr3_aa: CASKSGGNTEAFF; cdr3_nt: TGCGCCAGCAAGTCAGGGGGGAACACTGAAGCTTTCTTT
v_call: TRBV24-1; clone_size: -; j_call: TRBJ2-1; d_call: -; cdr3_aa: CATSDSVPGIRSGPPGGNNEQFF; cdr3_nt: TGTGCCACCAGTGATTCGGTCCCTGGAATTAGGTCAGGCCCTCCAGGGGGGAACAATGAGCAGTTCTTC
v_call: TRBV7-2; clone_size: -; j_call: TRBJ2-5; d_call: -; cdr3_aa: CASSLEQETQYF; cdr3_nt: TGTGCCAGCAGCTTAGAGCAAGAGACCCAGTACTTC
v_call: TRBV19; clone_size: -; j_call: TRBJ2-1; d_call: TRBD2; cdr3_aa: CASRPGTSGGALDEQFF; cdr3_nt: TGTGCCAGTAGACCCGGGACTAGCGGGGGTGCTTTGGATGAGCAGTTCTTC